The next 18 T cell receptor beta chains were all read from a single sample in a study of beta chain features in type 1 diabetes. The authors reverse transcribed all of the isolated RNA, so sequencing captured expressed TCRB transcripts. Some clones are missing from TCRdb's copy, which holds only in-frame ones; the method was immunoSEQ multiplex PCR. Among more than 150,000 clones listed, about 13% were seen once. The sample taken for sequencing was central memory CD4+ T cells from blood. These receptor sequences come from a woman between 18 and 29 years old in good health.

This clone occurred a few times. The chain recombines TRBV28 with TRBJ2-6, with 8 positions matching TRBD1. Germline CDR1 MDHEN, CDR2 SYDVKM. With 6 bases clipped from V and 0 bases from J, the junction kept 10 bases outside the gene matches. This CDR3 contains 18 residues. The CDR3 coding sequence is TGTGCCAGCAGCATGCCGGGACAGGACTTCTCTGGGGCCAACGTCCTGACTTTC. This codes for CASSMPGQDFSGANVLTF.

This chain connects TRBV19 to TRBJ1-1, with D possibly TRBD1 on 5 matching bases. Looked up from germline, CDR1 is LNHDA and CDR2 is SQIVND (reference sequence). V lost 7 bases and J lost 3, with 12 bases in between. CDR3 size: 13 residues. In DNA, the CDR3 is TGTGCCAGTACCAGGGTTAAGGACACTGAAGCTTTCTTT. Its translation: CASTRVKDTEAFF.

This clone was counted at least ten times. The V gene is TRBV4-3, the J gene TRBJ1-2, with D possibly being TRBD1 (6 bases). Germline V lookup: CDR1 LGHNA, CDR2 YSLEER. This CDR3 comprises 16 residues. The V end lost 1 base, the J end lost 6 bases, and 18 bases lay between the germline ends. The CDR3 protein is CASSQGRQAGGHGYTF. DNA for the CDR3: TGCGCCAGCAGCCAAGGACGACAGGCTGGGGGTCATGGCTACACCTTC.

J is TRBJ2-5 and V is TRBV5-1; 7 bases are shared with TRBD2. From germline, CDR1 is SGHRS and CDR2 YFSETQ. The CDR3 has 16 residues. V was pared by 2 bases and J by 7 bases, with 14 bases of the junction left unmatched. The CDR3 reads CASSLRTSQNLATQYF. Written as DNA, the CDR3 is TGCGCCAGCAGCTTACGGACTAGTCAGAATCTAGCGACCCAGTACTTC.

This chain connects TRBV5-1 to TRBJ2-7, with 11 bases lining up with TRBD1. Germline-derived CDR1 and CDR2 are SGHRS and YFSETQ. The V and J ends lost 6 bases and 0 bases, in that order; junction bases with no gene match: 5. This CDR3 has 15 residues. This chain's CDR3 is CASTRGQGDSYEQYF. DNA for the CDR3: TGCGCCAGCACCCGGGGACAGGGGGACTCCTACGAGCAGTACTTC.

Only a few counts were recorded for this clone. This chain uses TRBV28 with TRBJ2-3; TRBD1 is a possible D gene (6 bases). CDR1 is MDHEN and CDR2 is SYDVKM in the germline V gene. CDR3 size: 14 residues. Trimming stripped 1 base from V and 2 bases from J, with 7 bases between. The CDR3 spells CASSLYRDTDTQYF. DNA of the CDR3: TGTGCCAGCAGTTTATACAGGGACACAGATACGCAGTATTTT.

The chain is built from TRBV2 and TRBJ1-5, with TRBD1 matching over 7 bases. There are 16 residues in the CDR3. CDR1 and CDR2 from the germline V gene are SNHLY and FYNNEI. The junction had 9 bases not matched to a gene; V was cut back by 3 bases and J by 4 bases. Here the CDR3 DNA reads TGTGCCAGCAGTGACCAGACAGGGTTCGGGAATCAGCCCCAGCATTTT. It encodes CASSDQTGFGNQPQHF.

The CDR3 bases are TGTGCCTGGAGTAGCCCCCAGGGCCACTCCTACAATGAGCAGTTCTTC. It codes for CAWSSPQGHSYNEQFF. This chain uses TRBV30 with TRBJ2-1; D might be TRBD1 (5 bases). There are 16 residues in the CDR3. CDR1 is GTSNPN, CDR2 SVGIG, per germline (reference sequence). V lost 2 bases and J lost 0, with 14 bases in between.

As regards this clone: The sample carries other DNA sequences with the same CDR3. V and J are TRBV18 and TRBJ1-1, with 8 nucleotides matching TRBD1. Germline-derived CDR1 and CDR2 are KGHSH and LQKENI. This CDR3 spans 14 amino acids. The V segment lost 4 bases and the J segment 1 base; nucleotides outside the gene matches: 2. CDR3 loop: CASSLGQGNTEAFF. In DNA form, the CDR3 reads TGTGCCAGCTCACTCGGACAGGGGAACACTGAAGCTTTCTTT.

In the case of this clone: Other DNA sequences in the sample encode the same CDR3. The gene calls are TRBV7-2 and TRBJ1-3; D not resolved. The germline V gene encodes CDR1 SGHTA and CDR2 FQGNSA. V gave up 6 bases and J gave up 0 bases, with 9 bases separating them. The CDR3 runs 14 residues. The CDR3 sequence is CASSPESSGNTIYF. The CDR3 coding sequence is TGTGCCAGCAGTCCGGAGTCCTCTGGAAACACCATATATTTT.

In its sample, this clone was seen a few times. The genes are TRBV27 and TRBJ1-1, with 7 bases matching TRBD1. After removal of 6 bases from V and 1 base from J, the junction contained 2 bases not matched to a gene. The CDR3 covers 13 residues. Germline-derived CDR1 and CDR2 are MNHEY and SMNVEV (reference sequence). The CDR3 DNA reads as TGTGCCAGCAGGGACAGGCAGAACACTGAAGCTTTCTTT. It yields the protein CASRDRQNTEAFF.

This clone was counted between two and nine times. The V call is TRBV5-1, the J call TRBJ2-7; the match to TRBD1 covers 10 bases. The CDR3 consists of 15 residues. J was trimmed by 9 bases and V by 3 bases; bases with no gene match: 12. Germline assignment: CDR1 SGHRS and CDR2 YFSETQ. CDR3 in DNA: TGCGCCAGCAGCTCGCTGACAGGGGGCAAGGAGGGGCAGTACTTC. As protein: CASSSLTGGKEGQYF.

Of note for this clone: The same CDR3 can be traced to other DNA sequences in this sample. The chain has TRBV14 and TRBJ2-1; 10 bases fit TRBD2. The V and J ends lost 4 bases and 8 bases, in that order; junction bases with no gene match: 2. CDR1 is SGHDN and CDR2 is FVKESK in the germline V gene. CDR3 length equals 13 residues. For the CDR3, the DNA is TGTGCCAGCAGCCGTGGACTAGCGGATGAGCAGTTCTTC. Translation gives CASSRGLADEQFF.

This clone appeared a few times. The chain joins TRBV10-3 to TRBJ2-5; 7 bases align to TRBD1. V shed 11 bases and J 1 base; nucleotides not matched to a gene: 7. There are 13 residues in the CDR3. Looked up from germline, CDR1 is ENHRY and CDR2 is SYGVKD. The CDR3 protein is CAARGTAQETQYF. The CDR3 DNA sequence: TGTGCCGCGAGAGGGACAGCCCAAGAGACCCAGTACTTC.

The rearrangement uses TRBV30 and TRBJ1-5, with D perhaps TRBD1 (6 bases). CDR1 and CDR2 from the germline V gene are GTSNPN and SVGIG (reference sequence). Trimming removed 3 bases from V and 4 bases from J, with 13 bases in between. CDR3 length equals 14 residues. CDR3: CAWSTIDRNQPQHF. The DNA of the CDR3 is TGTGCCTGGAGCACTATAGACAGGAATCAGCCCCAGCATTTT.

This clone was seen only a few times. The V gene is TRBV10-3, the J gene TRBJ2-7; 11 bases map to TRBD1. There are 12 residues in the CDR3. The germline CDR1 and CDR2 sequences are ENHRY and SYGVKD. After removal of 6 bases from V and 5 bases from J, the junction contained 0 bases not matched to a gene. The chain's CDR3 is CAIRDRGHEQYF. The CDR3 DNA reads as TGTGCCATCAGGGACAGGGGGCACGAGCAGTACTTC.

This clone was detected only a few times. The rearrangement uses TRBV5-4 and TRBJ2-2; 11 bases are a match to TRBD1. The V and J ends lost 3 bases and 4 bases, in that order; junction bases with no gene match: 2. CDR3 size: 15 residues. Germline values: CDR1 SGHNT, CDR2 YYREEE (reference sequence). The chain's CDR3 is CASSSGTGGTGELFF. DNA of the CDR3: TGTGCCAGCAGCTCCGGGACAGGGGGCACCGGGGAGCTGTTTTTT.

The rearrangement links TRBV6-5 to TRBJ2-2; unclear D gene. V lost 5 bases and J lost 3, with 7 bases in between. The CDR3 runs 13 residues. Germline loops: CDR1 MNHEY, CDR2 SVGAGI. As DNA, the CDR3 is TGTGCCAGCAGTAATCCGGACACCGGGGAGCTGTTTTTT. Protein product: CASSNPDTGELFF.